Listed here are 6 T cell receptor beta chains from one sample, sequenced in a study of blood T cells in healthy people across ages. The authors ran a second PCR of roughly 6 to 12 cycles using a sample-barcoded 5' primer and a J-beta primer mix. MiXCR, run by TCRdb on the 5' RACE reads, gives a single entry per CDR3 protein. The data show more than 900,000 distinct CDR3 sequences, about 28% seen once. This sample was also put to use in a study of T cells of mothers and their children.

Input material: blood. The receptors here all came from a woman in her 40s in good health.

This sequence joins TRBV20-1 and TRBJ1-2; 8 nucleotides match TRBD1. Germline V gene sequence: CDR1 DFQATT, CDR2 SNEGSKA (reference sequence). There are 15 residues in the CDR3. The ends lost 1 base at V and 4 bases at J; junction bases unmatched: 8. The DNA for the CDR3 is TGCAGTGCTAGAGGGTCGGGACAGGTTTCCTATGGCTACACCTTC. Its protein product is CSARGSGQVSYGYTF.

Concerning this clonotype itself: One junction end disagrees with the germline gene, perhaps due to a read error. V gene TRBV28 combines with J gene TRBJ1-5; D gene ambiguous. The CDR3 has 12 residues. Germline CDR1 reads MDHEN; CDR2 reads SYDVKM. The CDR3 sequence is CTSSLLQGIQHF. The CDR3 nucleotides are TGTACCAGCAGCCTTCTCCAAGGTATCCAGCATTTT.

The rearrangement links TRBV7-2 to TRBJ2-1, with 9 bases matching TRBD1. The J segment lost 5 bases and the V segment lost 3 bases, leaving 17 bases of the junction unmatched. This CDR3 spans 19 amino acids. Germline V gene sequence: CDR1 SGHTA, CDR2 FQGNSA. The CDR3 DNA is TGTGCCAGCAGCTTCTCCCGAACTACCGGGACAGGGTCTAACAATGAGCAGTTCTTC. As protein: CASSFSRTTGTGSNNEQFF.

The rearrangement uses TRBV2 and TRBJ2-7; D remains unclear. The germline gives CDR1 SNHLY, CDR2 FYNNEI. Trimming took off 6 bases at V and 6 bases at J, with 21 bases between the two ends. This CDR3 is 15 amino acids long. The CDR3 is CASSAESLGRSEQYF. The CDR3 DNA follows: TGTGCCAGCAGCGCAGAGTCATTGGGAAGGAGCGAGCAGTACTTC.

In its sample, this clonotype was seen many times. This rearrangement joins TRBV20-1 to TRBJ2-3; D might be TRBD2 (5 bases). V was pared by 6 bases and J by 5 bases, with 15 bases between. Germline CDR1 DFQATT, CDR2 SNEGSKA (reference sequence). The CDR3 has 13 amino acids. The CDR3, as DNA: TGCAGTGCCCCTGGACTTAGGAGAGATACGCAGTATTTT. It codes for CSAPGLRRDTQYF.

This clonotype was seen a few times. The chain is built from TRBV4-3 and TRBJ1-4, with D hard to call. This CDR3 has 15 residues. Trimming took 0 bases from V and 6 from J, leaving 11 bases between them. Germline V gene lookup returns CDR1 LGHNA and CDR2 YSLEER. The CDR3 protein is CASSQDRDSDEKLFF. DNA for the CDR3: TGCGCCAGCAGCCAAGATCGGGATTCGGATGAAAAACTGTTTTTT.